These 25 T cell receptor beta chains were all obtained from the same sample, sequenced in a study of cytomegalovirus exposure and HLA in healthy donors. 60 Vbeta and 13 Jbeta primers were used in PCR. Here immunoSEQ multiplex PCR was the method, and the copy in TCRdb shows in-frame clones only, minus some. The table lists some 200,000 clones, about 81% of them singletons. Specimen: PBMCs. These TCRs come from a woman under 30 in good health and CMV-seronegative.

The chain carries TRBV6-4 and TRBJ2-3; 11 bases are shared with TRBD2. V shed 5 bases and J 2 bases; nucleotides not matched to a gene: 6. The CDR3 loop spans 16 amino acids. The germline V gene has CDR1 MRHNA and CDR2 SNTAGT. The CDR3 DNA reads as TGTGCCAGCAGTCCCTTAGCGGGGGGGAACACAGATACGCAGTATTTT. It yields the protein CASSPLAGGNTDTQYF.

The CDR3, as DNA: TGTGCCATCAGGGAAGGGACATCAGGAGGCGAGCAGTACTTC. Residues: CAIREGTSGGEQYF. The chain joins TRBV10-3 to TRBJ2-5; a possible D gene is TRBD1 (6 bases). The last part of the DNA fits TRBJ2-7 better; the J call may be wrong. The CDR3 is made up of 14 amino acids. Germline CDR1 and CDR2: ENHRY and SYGVKD.

The chain uses TRBV19 and TRBJ1-2; D not resolved. V was trimmed by 5 bases and J by 7 bases, leaving 11 bases between them. The CDR3 runs 12 residues. Germline V gene sequence: CDR1 LNHDA, CDR2 SQIVND (reference sequence). The CDR3, as DNA: TGTGCCAGTAGTCGACGGGGAAGTGGCTACACCTTC. It specifies CASSRRGSGYTF.

This clone was observed a single time. This rearrangement joins TRBV7-2 to TRBJ2-5; D uncertain. V lost 5 bases to trimming and J lost 2 bases, with 12 bases between them. Germline assignment: CDR1 SGHTA and CDR2 FQGNSA. The CDR3 covers 14 residues. CDR3 bases: TGTGCCAGCAGCGACACAATTCTGCAAGAGACCCAGTACTTC. This sequence encodes CASSDTILQETQYF.

The genes are TRBV5-8 and TRBJ1-2; unclear D gene. Germline V gives CDR1 SGHTS, CDR2 YDEGEE. V lost 5 bases to trimming and J lost 0 bases, with 8 bases between them. CDR3 size: 13 residues. CDR3 protein: CASSETTNYGYTF. Here the CDR3 DNA reads TGTGCCAGCAGTGAGACTACTAACTATGGCTACACCTTC.

This chain uses TRBV2 with TRBJ1-2; 7 bases are a match to TRBD1. Unmatched junction bases numbered 4, after V lost 4 bases and J lost 5 bases. The CDR3 covers 13 residues. CDR1 and CDR2 from the germline V gene are SNHLY and FYNNEI. DNA for the CDR3: TGTGCCAGCAGTGGGGAGACAGGGTATGGCTACACCTTC. It codes for CASSGETGYGYTF.

Remarks on this clone: Other nucleotide sequences from this sample produce the same CDR3. This sequence joins TRBV18 and TRBJ2-2; 8 bases map to TRBD1. This CDR3 region has 16 residues. Germline loops: CDR1 KGHSH, CDR2 LQKENI. The V segment lost 3 bases and the J segment 5 bases; nucleotides outside the gene matches: 8. CDR3 region: CASSPRQGKGTGELFF. DNA for the CDR3: TGTGCCAGCTCACCTCGACAGGGGAAGGGGACCGGGGAGCTGTTTTTT.

The chain is built from TRBV7-9 and TRBJ1-2; TRBD1 agrees at 8 bases. CDR3 length: 13 residues. V dropped 5 bases and J dropped 8; count of bases not matched to a gene: 7. The germline CDR1 and CDR2 sequences are SEHNR and FQNEAQ (reference sequence). CDR3 sequence reads: CASSEQGGGGYTF. The CDR3 DNA follows: TGTGCCAGCAGCGAACAGGGGGGAGGCGGCTACACCTTC. The whole variable domain, remainder taken from reference TRBV7-9 and TRBJ1-2, is DTGVSQNPRHKITKRGQNVTFRCDPISEHNRLYWYRQTLGQGPEFLTYFQNEAQLEKSRLLSDRFSAERPKGSFSTLEIQRTEQGDSAMYLCASSEQGGGGYTFGSGTRLTVV.

The J gene is TRBJ1-2, the V gene TRBV5-1, with D possibly TRBD1 on 6 matching bases. Between the trimmed V and J ends, which lost 0 bases and 7 bases, there was a span of 25 bases. Germline CDR1 reads SGHRS; CDR2 reads YFSETQ. This CDR3 is built from 18 residues. The CDR3 nucleotides are TGCGCCAGCAGCTTGGAAGTCGGGACACCGGTTCGGACTGGTGGCTACACCTTC. Amino acid sequence: CASSLEVGTPVRTGGYTF. Looking up the rest from reference TRBV5-1 and TRBJ1-2 gives the full variable domain: KAGVTQTPRYLIKTRGQQVTLSCSPISGHRSVSWYQQTPGQGLQFLFEYFSETQRNKGNFPGRFSGRQFSNSRSEMNVSTLELGDSALYLCASSLEVGTPVRTGGYTFGSGTRLTVV.

The chain carries TRBV7-9 and TRBJ2-7; D gene ambiguous. There are 11 residues in the CDR3. V was cut by 8 bases and J by 4 bases, with 9 bases left in between. Germline CDR1 SEHNR, CDR2 FQNEAQ (reference sequence). This CDR3 is CASGEVYEQYF. The CDR3 DNA reads as TGTGCCAGCGGCGAGGTTTACGAGCAGTACTTC.

This clone was seen only a few times. The genes are TRBV4-2 and TRBJ2-7; 7 positions match TRBD2. This CDR3 is 15 amino acids long. The germline V gene has CDR1 LGHNA and CDR2 YNFKEQ. V lost 6 bases to trimming and J lost 2 bases; unmatched junction nucleotides: 10. The chain's CDR3 is CASRGGTSEAYEQYF. The DNA of the CDR3 is TGTGCCAGCAGAGGTGGTACTAGCGAGGCCTACGAGCAGTACTTC.

This chain links TRBV5-6 with TRBJ1-1; no clear D gene. V lost 2 bases to trimming and J lost 5 bases, with 7 bases between them. CDR3 length: 12 residues. In germline, CDR1 is SGHDT, CDR2 YYEEEE. In DNA, the CDR3 is TGTGCCAGCAGCTTCAGGCGTACTGAAGCTTTCTTT. The encoded protein is CASSFRRTEAFF.

The genes are TRBV5-6 and TRBJ2-5; D perhaps matches TRBD1 (5 bases). The germline V gene encodes CDR1 SGHDT and CDR2 YYEEEE. Deletions cut 3 bases from V and 0 bases from J, with 12 bases between. The CDR3 spans 15 residues. CDR3 DNA: TGTGCCAGCAGCTCCTTACAGGAGTACCAAGAGACCCAGTACTTC. Translation gives CASSSLQEYQETQYF.

This clone showed up just once. This chain links TRBV15 with TRBJ2-2; the D is unclear. The V gene lost 0 bases and the J gene lost 3 bases, with 8 bases spanning the gap. The germline V gene has CDR1 LNHNV and CDR2 YYDKDF (reference sequence). This CDR3 is built from 15 residues. In DNA form, the CDR3 reads TGTGCCACCAGCAGAGATGCCCGAGACACCGGGGAGCTGTTTTTT. It yields the protein CATSRDARDTGELFF.

A few counts support this clone. The chain combines TRBV9 with TRBJ2-1, with 8 bases matching TRBD1. This CDR3 contains 16 residues. CDR1 SGDLS and CDR2 YYNGEE come from the germline V gene. Trimming cost V 4 bases and J 5 bases; bases outside gene matches: 11. The CDR3 sequence is CASSTHGQGVDNEQFF. DNA of the CDR3: TGTGCCAGCAGCACCCACGGACAGGGCGTCGACAATGAGCAGTTCTTC.

This rearrangement joins TRBV18 to TRBJ1-1, with unresolved D. Trimming shortened V by 3 bases and J by 2 bases, and 10 bases separated the two germline ends. This CDR3 comprises 14 residues. Looked up from germline, CDR1 is KGHSH and CDR2 is LQKENI. The CDR3 coding sequence is TGTGCCAGCTCACCTTCCTCAGTAAACACTGAAGCTTTCTTT. As protein: CASSPSSVNTEAFF.

This rearrangement joins TRBV2 to TRBJ2-3; tentatively, D is TRBD1 (5 bases). V lost 4 bases to trimming and J lost 2 bases, with 7 bases between them. The CDR3 loop spans 13 amino acids. Germline CDR1 SNHLY, CDR2 FYNNEI. The CDR3 region has the DNA TGTGCCAGCAGTGGACAGACCACAGATACGCAGTATTTT. Amino acids: CASSGQTTDTQYF. The whole variable domain, remainder taken from reference TRBV2 and TRBJ2-3, is EPEVTQTPSHQVTQMGQEVILRCVPISNHLYFYWYRQILGQKVEFLVSFYNNEISEKSEIFDDQFSVERPDGSNFTLKIRSTKLEDSAMYFCASSGQTTDTQYFGPGTRLTVL.

J is TRBJ1-1 and V is TRBV6-5; no firm D call. Germline assignment: CDR1 MNHEY and CDR2 SVGAGI. The CDR3 has 15 amino acids. Trimming left V 0 bases short and J 0 bases short, with 8 bases between. The CDR3 here is CASSYSSIVNTEAFF. CDR3 bases: TGTGCCAGCAGTTACTCGAGTATTGTGAACACTGAAGCTTTCTTT.

The CDR3 DNA is TGTGCCAGTAACCTACAGGGAGGGAGCACTGAAGCTTTCTTT. Translation: CASNLQGGSTEAFF. This chain links TRBV19 with TRBJ1-1; D is possibly TRBD1 (6 bases). This CDR3 contains 14 residues. V was shortened by 7 bases and J by 4 bases, with 16 bases between the two germline ends. Germline V gene data show CDR1 as LNHDA and CDR2 as SQIVND (reference sequence).

The chain uses TRBV18 and TRBJ2-3; 8 bases match TRBD1. The germline gives CDR1 KGHSH, CDR2 LQKENI. The CDR3 extends over 14 amino acids. Losses at the gene ends were 5 bases for V and 3 bases for J; bases not matched to a gene: 4. The chain's CDR3 is CASSAGGVTDTQYF. The CDR3 bases are TGTGCCAGCTCAGCAGGGGGCGTGACAGATACGCAGTATTTT.

The CDR3 here is CASSLGAGEGYEQYF. The CDR3 bases are TGTGCCAGCAGCCTAGGAGCGGGAGAGGGTTACGAGCAGTACTTC. The chain carries TRBV5-5 and TRBJ2-7, with 8 positions matching TRBD2. The CDR3 has 15 amino acids. Germline-derived CDR1 and CDR2 are SGHKS and YYEKEE (reference sequence). The V and J ends lost 4 bases and 4 bases, in that order; junction bases with no gene match: 10.

The chain has TRBV7-9 and TRBJ2-2; D gene uncertain. Deletions cut 4 bases from V and 17 bases from J, with 23 bases between. The CDR3 contains 14 residues. The V gene's germline CDR1 is SEHNR and CDR2 FQNEAQ (reference sequence). CDR3 bases: TGTGCCAGCAGCTCACCGAGATACCAGGTTCGCTTATTTTTT. Translation: CASSSPRYQVRLFF. Drawing the rest from reference TRBV7-9 and TRBJ2-2, the complete variable domain is DTGVSQNPRHKITKRGQNVTFRCDPISEHNRLYWYRQTLGQGPEFLTYFQNEAQLEKSRLLSDRFSAERPKGSFSTLEIQRTEQGDSAMYLCASSSPRYQVRLFFGEGSRLTVL.

The gene calls are TRBV29-1 and TRBJ1-1; D ambiguous. V lost 4 bases and J 1 base, leaving 7 bases between the germline ends. The germline CDR1 and CDR2 sequences are SQVTM and ANQGSEA. This CDR3 has 12 residues. The CDR3 region is CSVVASNTEAFF. CDR3 bases: TGCAGCGTTGTTGCGTCGAACACTGAAGCTTTCTTT.

This rearrangement joins TRBV4-1 to TRBJ2-7, with 9 positions matching TRBD1. Germline V gene sequence: CDR1 MGHRA, CDR2 YSYEKL. V dropped 1 base and J dropped 3; count of bases not matched to a gene: 4. This CDR3 spans 15 amino acids. In DNA, the CDR3 is TGCGCCAGCAGCCAAGGGACAGGGGTTAACTACGAGCAGTACTTC. It translates to CASSQGTGVNYEQYF.

CDR3 amino acids: CASSYSAPGLDEQFF. As DNA, the CDR3 is TGTGCCAGCAGTTACTCCGCTCCAGGGTTGGATGAGCAGTTCTTC. The chain links TRBV6-5 to TRBJ2-1; maybe TRBD1 (5 bases). The length of the CDR3 is 15 residues. V dropped 0 bases and J dropped 8 bases, with 14 bases sitting between them. CDR1 is MNHEY, CDR2 SVGAGI, per germline.